Below, 30 T cell receptor beta chains from the same sample are listed, as sequenced in a study of blood T cells in healthy people across ages (dated by TCRdb to the mid-2010s). The library was built by means of 5' RACE. For sequencing, an Illumina HiSeq 2500 was employed. A second roughly 7 to 12 cycle PCR used a sample-barcoded 5' primer and a J-beta primer mix. The public reads were reanalyzed by TCRdb: fastp trimming at Q25, MiXCR alignment, in-frame beta chains only. Rows matching on CDR3 protein sequence are summarized as one entry with the most common DNA and genes. Within this sample are hundreds of thousands of distinct CDR3 sequences, with 40% to 45% of them counted one time only. The ten largest clones represent around 30% of the sample. The specimen sequenced was blood. Receptors were obtained from an older man in good health.

The genes are TRBV3-1 and TRBJ2-1; the match to TRBD2 covers 10 bases. In germline, CDR1 is LGHDT, CDR2 YNNKEL (reference sequence). The trim removed 1 base at V and 8 bases at J, leaving 5 bases unmatched. This CDR3 comprises 15 residues. The CDR3 here is CASSQAPSGSDEQFF. CDR3 DNA sequence: TGTGCCAGCAGCCAAGCCCCTAGCGGGAGTGATGAGCAGTTCTTC.

V is TRBV2 and J is TRBJ2-5; 12 bases align to TRBD1. Judging by the DNA end, TRBJ2-7 fits better; the J call may be wrong. In germline, CDR1 is SNHLY, CDR2 FYNNEI. The CDR3 runs to 16 residues. This CDR3 reads CASSEAGTGGMYEQYF. Here the CDR3 DNA reads TGTGCCAGCAGTGAAGCCGGGACAGGGGGCATGTACGAGCAGTACTTC.

This clonotype turned up a few times. The chain combines TRBV27 with TRBJ2-5, with D possibly being TRBD2 (5 bases). Trimming shortened V by 5 bases and J by 5 bases, and 18 bases separated the two germline ends. Germline V lookup: CDR1 MNHEY, CDR2 SMNVEV (reference sequence). This CDR3 has 15 residues. CDR3 loop: CASSARDPRSETQYF. The CDR3 coding sequence is TGTGCCAGCAGTGCTCGGGATCCCAGATCGGAGACCCAGTACTTC.

This clonotype was detected ten times or more. A much larger clone lies a single base off, so this may be a read error. The rearrangement uses TRBV29-1 and TRBJ2-5, with D possibly matching TRBD1 (7 bases). CDR3 size: 14 residues. The ends were cut back, 6 bases at V and 11 bases at J, with 25 bases in the middle. Germline assignment: CDR1 SQVTM and CDR2 ANQGSEA. CDR3 loop: CSVGQAGTHNEQYF. CDR3 sequence (DNA): TGCAGCGTCGGACAGGCCGGGACTCACAATGAGCAGTACTTC.

The V gene is TRBV5-1, the J gene TRBJ2-7; perhaps TRBD2 as D (7 bases). The V gene's germline CDR1 is SGHRS and CDR2 YFSETQ. Trimming removed 6 bases from V and 5 bases from J, with 24 bases in between. This CDR3 comprises 16 residues. The CDR3 loop reads CASTRGREGREHEQYF. DNA for the CDR3: TGCGCCAGCACCAGGGGCAGGGAGGGTCGGGAGCACGAGCAGTACTTC.

The J gene is TRBJ1-5, the V gene TRBV2; 9 bases are shared with TRBD1. V lost 6 bases to trimming and J lost 1 base; unmatched junction nucleotides: 4. Germline lookup yields CDR1 SNHLY and CDR2 FYNNEI. This CDR3 is built from 15 residues. The CDR3 DNA reads TGTGCCAGCAGCGGGACAGGGATAAGCAATCAGCCCCAGCATTTT. Residues: CASSGTGISNQPQHF.

This clonotype came up a few times. This chain joins TRBV25-1 and TRBJ2-1; D is perhaps TRBD2 (5 bases). The CDR3 sequence is 16 residues long. In germline, CDR1 is MGHDK, CDR2 SYGVNS. Trimming left V 1 base short and J 0 bases short, with 10 bases between. Here the CDR3 reads CASSESGLVSYNEQFF. The CDR3 bases are TGTGCCAGCAGTGAATCCGGACTGGTCTCCTACAATGAGCAGTTCTTC.

This clonotype was recorded a few times. The chain couples TRBV5-8 to TRBJ2-2, with D unclear. CDR3 length: 15 amino acids. Per germline, CDR1 SGHTS and CDR2 YDEGEE. V lost 0 bases, J lost 0 bases, and 6 bases lay in between. This CDR3 reads CASSLGSPNTGELFF. In DNA, the CDR3 is TGTGCCAGCAGCTTGGGGTCCCCGAACACCGGGGAGCTGTTTTTT.

As for this clonotype: The junction differs from germline at one of its ends, possibly a read error. The V call is TRBV7-2, the J call TRBJ2-5; tentative D call: TRBD2 (5 bases). CDR1 SGHTA and CDR2 FQGNSA come from the germline V gene. The CDR3 is made up of 13 amino acids. CDR3 in DNA: TGCGCCAGCAGCGTAGACCCTAGCTTTGAGCAGTACTTC. It specifies CASSVDPSFEQYF.

The rearrangement links TRBV3-1 to TRBJ2-5; 7 bases align to TRBD2. Germline assignment: CDR1 LGHDT and CDR2 YNNKEL (reference sequence). The CDR3 contains 15 residues. The V and J ends lost 1 base and 11 bases, in that order; junction bases with no gene match: 13. In DNA form, the CDR3 reads TGTGCCAGCAGCCAAGTAGGACGGGGGAGGGATGAGCAGTACTTC. Protein sequence: CASSQVGRGRDEQYF.

Only a few counts were recorded for this clonotype. This chain connects TRBV3-1 to TRBJ2-7; unclear D gene. Trimming pared 8 bases from V and 2 bases from J, leaving 10 bases between. This CDR3 is 12 amino acids long. Per germline, CDR1 LGHDT and CDR2 YNNKEL (reference sequence). The CDR3 DNA is TGTGCCAGCGGAAAGTCGACCTACGAGCAGTACTTC. This encodes CASGKSTYEQYF.

V and J are TRBV7-2 and TRBJ2-1; 9 nucleotides match TRBD1. Germline CDR1 SGHTA, CDR2 FQGNSA. The CDR3 has 16 amino acids. Germline trimming cut 1 base from V and 8 bases from J; bases unmatched to any gene: 9. DNA for the CDR3: TGTGCCAGCAGCTTAGTGGGGACAGGGTTGGTGGATGAGCAGTTCTTC. Protein: CASSLVGTGLVDEQFF.

On this clonotype itself: Mismatch with germline at one junction end may stem from a read error. The CDR3 is CTSSEGTSGYNEQFF. The CDR3 bases are TGTACCAGCAGCGAAGGGACTAGCGGGTACAATGAGCAGTTCTTC. This chain uses TRBV6-4 with TRBJ2-1; 12 bases map to TRBD2. The CDR3 spans 15 residues. Germline CDR1 MRHNA, CDR2 SNTAGT.

This clonotype was seen only a few times. This rearrangement joins TRBV11-2 to TRBJ2-7; D is perhaps TRBD1 (5 bases). Trimming removed 5 bases at V and 5 bases at J, with 22 bases between. Germline-derived CDR1 and CDR2 are SGHAT and FQNNGV. The CDR3 is made up of 16 amino acids. CDR3 coding DNA: TGTGCCAGCAGCGCCCAGGGTCGGCAGGGTCTCGACGAGCAGTACTTC. Translating it yields CASSAQGRQGLDEQYF.

The chain links TRBV6-2 or TRBV6-3 to TRBJ2-7; no definite D call. V lost 3 bases and J 3 bases, leaving 9 bases between the germline ends. This CDR3 is 13 amino acids long. Per the germline V gene, CDR1 is MNHEY and CDR2 is SVGEGT. The DNA of the CDR3 is TGTGCCAGCAGTTATGAGGACGACTACGAGCAGTACTTC. Amino acid sequence: CASSYEDDYEQYF.

This clonotype was found many times. The J gene is TRBJ2-3, the V gene TRBV20-1; possibly TRBD1 for D (5 bases). Trimming left V 6 bases short and J 2 bases short, with 15 bases between. Germline CDR1 and CDR2: DFQATT and SNEGSKA (reference sequence). The CDR3 loop spans 14 amino acids. CDR3 nucleotide sequence: TGCAGTGCGCGGACCAGGGTGGCCACAGATACGCAGTATTTT. Protein: CSARTRVATDTQYF.

The V and J genes are TRBV5-1 and TRBJ1-1; D gene ambiguous. Germline CDR1 reads SGHRS; CDR2 reads YFSETQ. The CDR3 is 15 residues long. The V and J ends lost 4 bases and 5 bases respectively, with 18 bases between them. CDR3 in amino acids: CASSLPGRRETEAFF. In nucleotides, the CDR3 is TGCGCCAGCAGCCTCCCCGGCCGGCGGGAAACTGAAGCTTTCTTT.

The gene calls are TRBV7-3 and TRBJ2-7, with D hard to call. CDR3 size: 13 residues. Germline V CDR1 and CDR2: SGHTA, FQGTGA. Between the trimmed V and J ends, which lost 5 bases and 5 bases, there was a span of 13 bases. The CDR3 sequence is CASSLNVGDEQYF. The CDR3 DNA reads TGTGCCAGCAGCCTTAACGTTGGGGACGAGCAGTACTTC.

This chain joins TRBV12-3 or TRBV12-4 and TRBJ1-5, with D unresolved. Trimming shortened V by 7 bases and J by 0 bases, and 16 bases separated the two germline ends. This CDR3 region has 16 residues. Written as DNA, the CDR3 is TGTGCCAGCACCTCAACGGGGAGTTTTAGCAATCAGCCCCAGCATTTT. Translated, it gives CASTSTGSFSNQPQHF.

This clonotype was seen ten or more times. The chain employs TRBV29-1 and TRBJ2-1; TRBD2 matches 9 bases. This CDR3 is 14 amino acids long. V dropped 7 bases and J dropped 7; count of bases not matched to a gene: 11. Germline CDR1 reads SQVTM; CDR2 reads ANQGSEA. This CDR3 reads CSAGVAGVRNEQFF. DNA for the CDR3: TGCAGCGCAGGGGTAGCGGGAGTGAGGAATGAGCAGTTCTTC.

The chain joins TRBV20-1 to TRBJ2-7, with 7 bases identical to TRBD2. Trimming at V came to 3 bases and at J to 0 bases, leaving 11 bases not matched to a gene. The CDR3 totals 16 residues. From germline, CDR1 is DFQATT and CDR2 SNEGSKA (reference sequence). The CDR3 region is CSASGGGSGPSYEQYF. CDR3 DNA: TGCAGTGCTAGTGGTGGGGGTAGCGGGCCCTCCTACGAGCAGTACTTC.

The chain couples TRBV2 to TRBJ2-1; 12 bases map to TRBD2. The CDR3 length is 15 residues. V lost 6 bases to trimming and J lost 10 bases; unmatched junction nucleotides: 10. Germline V gives CDR1 SNHLY, CDR2 FYNNEI. CDR3: CASRRTSGIGQEQFF. In DNA, the CDR3 is TGTGCCAGCAGACGGACTAGCGGGATTGGGCAAGAGCAGTTCTTC.

The J gene is TRBJ2-7, the V gene TRBV20-1, with D uncertain. Germline CDR1 is DFQATT and CDR2 is SNEGSKA (reference sequence). The germline V and J ends were trimmed by 1 base and 0 bases, with 16 bases remaining between them. The CDR3 has 16 amino acids. CDR3 in DNA: TGCAGTGCTAGAGCCCGACAACATCAGAGCTCCTACGAGCAGTACTTC. As protein: CSARARQHQSSYEQYF.

The chain recombines TRBV20-1 with TRBJ1-1; 9 nucleotides match TRBD1. CDR1 is DFQATT and CDR2 is SNEGSKA in the germline V gene (reference sequence). This CDR3 is built from 15 residues. Trimming at V came to 3 bases and at J to 3 bases, leaving 8 bases not matched to a gene. The CDR3: CSARGTGRSDTEAFF. The CDR3 DNA is TGCAGTGCTAGGGGGACAGGGAGGTCGGACACTGAAGCTTTCTTT.

The chain is built from TRBV7-9 and TRBJ2-5; TRBD2 matches 11 bases. Germline-derived CDR1 and CDR2 are SEHNR and FQNEAQ (reference sequence). V dropped 5 bases and J dropped 2; count of bases not matched to a gene: 16. This CDR3 spans 19 amino acids. As DNA, the CDR3 is TGTGCCAGCAGCCTAGAGATTCGCCTAGCGGGGGGCCTACAAGAGACCCAGTACTTC. It translates to CASSLEIRLAGGLQETQYF.

A few counts support this clonotype. The chain joins TRBV25-1 to TRBJ2-3, with D possibly matching TRBD2 (5 bases). The V end was cut by 5 bases, the J end by 0 bases, with 15 bases between. Germline V gene lookup returns CDR1 MGHDK and CDR2 SYGVNS. The length of the CDR3 is 16 residues. The CDR3: CASSLLSGSSTDTQYF. CDR3 DNA sequence: TGTGCCAGCAGTTTACTAAGCGGTTCTAGCACAGATACGCAGTATTTT.

The CDR3 loop is CASSHQRGIGEQYF. CDR3 bases: TGTGCCAGCAGCCATCAACGGGGCATCGGCGAGCAGTACTTC. The chain is built from TRBV3-1 and TRBJ2-7; D may match TRBD1 or TRBD2 (5 bases each). V gave up 3 bases and J gave up 6 bases, with 15 bases separating them. Per the germline V gene, CDR1 is LGHDT and CDR2 is YNNKEL (reference sequence). This CDR3 comprises 14 residues.

This clonotype has ten or more counts. The rearrangement links TRBV4-2 to TRBJ2-7; 9 bases agree with TRBD2. The CDR3 loop spans 14 amino acids. CDR1 and CDR2 (germline): LGHNA, YNFKEQ. The V segment lost 4 bases and the J segment 7 bases; nucleotides outside the gene matches: 8. Here the CDR3 DNA reads TGTGCCAGCAGCCCACTAGCGGGTATGAATGAGCAGTACTTC. It is translated as CASSPLAGMNEQYF.

About this clonotype itself: A much larger clone lies one base from this, so it may be a read error. The CDR3 is CAGSTGGRSEEQYF. CDR3 nucleotides: TGTGCCGGCTCGACGGGGGGGAGATCTGAAGAGCAGTACTTC. The chain recombines TRBV18 with TRBJ2-7; 8 positions agree with TRBD2. CDR1 is KGHSH, CDR2 LQKENI, per germline. This CDR3 has 14 amino acids.

The rearrangement joins TRBV9 to TRBJ2-5; D call uncertain. The CDR3 sequence is 14 residues long. Germline V gives CDR1 SGDLS, CDR2 YYNGEE. V was trimmed by 3 bases and J by 4 bases, leaving 13 bases between them. The CDR3 nucleotides read TGTGCCAGCAGCGCCAGTCTATCCTCAGAGACCCAGTACTTC. Translating gives CASSASLSSETQYF.